This T cell receptor (beta chain) was found in a study of blood T cell repertoires in COVID-19. Whole-study context: COVID-19 samples, acute and convalescent, were from the United States, Italy and Spain. Sample material is recorded as cDNA or gDNA derived from T cells, B-cell-depleted T cells, or PBMCs.

This clone was seen just once. Authors' data handling: From reference gene primer amplification, estimates of nucleated cell counts were derived. The data were produced by immunoSEQ multiplex PCR, yet TCRdb's version contains in-frame clones alone and is incomplete. For V, J and clone size, that table is used; D and trimming come from the DNA. The sample includes approximately 390,000 clones, around 89% of them seen just once. This sequence originates from a man aged 18 to 30 with active or convalescent COVID-19. Material for sequencing was peripheral blood.

The DNA of the CDR3 is TGTGCCAGCAGGCGCACAGGGTCTGGCCAGCCCCAGCATTTT. Amino acid sequence: CASRRTGSGQPQHF. The chain recombines TRBV27 with TRBJ1-5; TRBD1 might be the D (6 bases). The germline V gene encodes CDR1 MNHEY and CDR2 SMNVEV (reference sequence). CDR3 length: 14 amino acids. V gave up 6 bases and J gave up 7 bases, with 16 bases separating them.